This TCR beta chain was observed in a study of cytomegalovirus exposure and HLA in healthy donors. Study results and caveats: Roughly uniform sequencing depth across donors was assumed, possibly incorrectly. A missense DCLRE1C variant was associated with V- and J-gene trimming of TCR beta chains in a later analysis, and an independent cohort replicated the association.

Concerning this clone itself: Its antigen is not known.

This PCR relied on a set of 60 Vbeta primers and 13 Jbeta primers. In the original processing: In a later analysis, roughly 11 million of approximately 80 million unique beta chains occurred in at least two donors. Data came from immunoSEQ multiplex PCR; TCRdb stores just in-frame clones and leaves some out. The V and J calls and clone size are taken from that table; D and trimming were inferred from the DNA. The table records around 140,000 clones, around 82% of them present only once. The clonotype comes from a woman between 35 and 50 years old in good health and CMV-seropositive. Sequenced input: PBMCs.

CDR3 nucleotide sequence: TGTGCCAGTAGTATCCTCTGGGGACTAGCGAACAATGAGCAGTTCTTC. This sequence encodes CASSILWGLANNEQFF. V is TRBV19 and J is TRBJ2-1; TRBD2 aligns across 10 bases. The V segment lost 3 bases and the J segment 5 bases; nucleotides outside the gene matches: 7. This CDR3 region has 16 residues. Germline loops: CDR1 LNHDA, CDR2 SQIVND (reference sequence).